This entry lists 27 T cell receptor beta chains sequenced from one sample in a study of T cell responses to AZD1222 COVID-19 vaccine. TCRdb's copy holds only in-frame clones and misses some; the assay was immunoSEQ multiplex PCR. The table records about 140,000 clones, roughly 90% of them present only once. This sample comprised peripheral blood, obtained on day 0 of AZD1222 vaccination. These receptors originate from an adult in good health.

This chain connects TRBV18 to TRBJ2-1, with D possibly being TRBD1 (5 bases). The germline V and J ends were trimmed by 3 bases and 6 bases, with 18 bases remaining between them. Looked up from germline, CDR1 is KGHSH and CDR2 is LQKENI. This CDR3 spans 16 amino acids. The CDR3 nucleotides are TGTGCCAGCTCACCGCGACAGCCCTCAACCGGCAATGAGCAGTTCTTC. As protein: CASSPRQPSTGNEQFF. Complete variable domain (other parts from reference TRBV18 and TRBJ2-1): NAGVMQNPRHLVRRRGQEARLRCSPMKGHSHVYWYRQLPEEGLKFMVYLQKENIIDESGMPKERFSAEFPKEGPSILRIQQVVRGDSAAYFCASSPRQPSTGNEQFFGPGTRLTVL.

The V and J genes are TRBV27 and TRBJ1-2; D possibly corresponds to TRBD1 (5 bases). CDR1 MNHEY and CDR2 SMNVEV come from the germline V gene (reference sequence). The CDR3 is 15 residues long. Trimming took 6 bases from V and 3 from J, leaving 17 bases between them. CDR3 DNA: TGTGCCAGCAGAACGCTCCGAGGACATTACTATGGCTACACCTTC. This sequence encodes CASRTLRGHYYGYTF.

The gene calls are TRBV10-2 and TRBJ2-1; 12 nucleotides agree with TRBD2. The CDR3 has 19 residues. V trimming: 3 bases; J trimming: 0 bases; junction bases outside the gene matches: 9. CDR1 is WSHSY, CDR2 SAAADI, per germline. CDR3 in DNA: TGCGCCAGCAGTGATGCCGGACTAGCGGGGAGAAGCTCCTACAATGAGCAGTTCTTC. Protein product: CASSDAGLAGRSSYNEQFF.

A single count supports this clone. This rearrangement joins TRBV15 to TRBJ2-3, with 7 bases matching TRBD2. V trimming: 1 base; J trimming: 2 bases; junction bases outside the gene matches: 0. The CDR3 runs 14 residues. The germline V gene encodes CDR1 LNHNV and CDR2 YYDKDF (reference sequence). CDR3 DNA: TGTGCCACCAGCAGAGGACTAGCCACAGATACGCAGTATTTT. Protein: CATSRGLATDTQYF. Looking up the rest from reference TRBV15 and TRBJ2-3 gives the full variable domain: DAMVIQNPRYQVTQFGKPVTLSCSQTLNHNVMYWYQQKSSQAPKLLFHYYDKDFNNEADTPDNFQSRRPNTSFCFLDIRSPGLGDTAMYLCATSRGLATDTQYFGPGTRLTVL.

The chain is built from TRBV30 and TRBJ2-7; D is ambiguous. Germline CDR1 GTSNPN, CDR2 SVGIG (reference sequence). The CDR3 sequence is 13 residues long. Trimming left V 1 base short and J 1 base short, with 8 bases between. CDR3 sequence (DNA): TGTGCCTGGAGTGGGGTCAGTTCCTACGAGCAGTACTTC. It specifies CAWSGVSSYEQYF.

The V call is TRBV6-5, the J call TRBJ1-2; D might be TRBD1 (5 bases). Per the germline V gene, CDR1 is MNHEY and CDR2 is SVGAGI. V shed 6 bases and J shed 8 bases, with 19 bases lying between them. CDR3 length: 14 amino acids. This CDR3 reads CASSLRDSRRGYTF. Written as DNA, the CDR3 is TGTGCCAGCAGCCTTCGGGACTCTCGGCGGGGCTACACCTTC.

Regarding this clone: Other DNA variants within this sample encode the same CDR3. The V and J genes are TRBV2 and TRBJ2-3; D gene unclear. The CDR3 consists of 11 residues. Germline V lookup: CDR1 SNHLY, CDR2 FYNNEI. The V gene lost 5 bases and the J gene lost 2 bases, with 2 bases spanning the gap. CDR3 amino acids: CASSITDTQYF. The CDR3 DNA reads as TGTGCCAGCAGTATCACAGATACGCAGTATTTT.

The chain is built from TRBV29-1 and TRBJ1-1, with 11 bases matching TRBD1. CDR3 size: 15 residues. J lost 0 bases, V lost 7 bases, and 7 bases had no gene match. Germline-derived CDR1 and CDR2 are SQVTM and ANQGSEA. CDR3 nucleotide sequence: TGCAGCGCCACCGGGACAGGGGGAATGAACACTGAAGCTTTCTTT. This encodes CSATGTGGMNTEAFF.

The chain combines TRBV7-9 with TRBJ2-5; TRBD1 might be the D (6 bases). Between the trimmed V and J ends, which lost 5 bases and 4 bases, there was a span of 11 bases. The CDR3 has 13 residues. The germline gives CDR1 SEHNR, CDR2 FQNEAQ (reference sequence). CDR3: CASSPGTIETQYF. The CDR3 nucleotides read TGTGCCAGCAGCCCCGGGACAATAGAGACCCAGTACTTC.

The genes are TRBV5-1 and TRBJ1-5; TRBD1 is a possible D gene (5 bases). The CDR3 extends over 17 amino acids. The V and J ends lost 4 bases and 2 bases respectively, with 19 bases between them. Germline V gene sequence: CDR1 SGHRS, CDR2 YFSETQ. CDR3 sequence: CASSLSPTATGNQPQHF. CDR3 bases: TGCGCCAGCAGCCTTTCCCCGACAGCGACGGGCAATCAGCCCCAGCATTTT.

The rearrangement links TRBV5-4 to TRBJ1-1, with a possible D match to TRBD1 (6 bases). The germline V and J ends were trimmed by 4 bases and 10 bases, with 14 bases remaining between them. The CDR3 loop spans 12 amino acids. The germline CDR1 and CDR2 sequences are SGHNT and YYREEE (reference sequence). Here the CDR3 reads CASSTRGRRAFF. The DNA for the CDR3 is TGTGCCAGCAGCACCAGGGGTCGTAGAGCTTTCTTT.

V usage is TRBV4-2 and J usage is TRBJ2-7; TRBD2 aligns across 13 bases. The CDR3 extends over 19 amino acids. J gave up 9 bases and V 4 bases, and 21 bases lay outside the gene matches. Germline lookup yields CDR1 LGHNA and CDR2 YNFKEQ. CDR3 region: CASSRRLAGGPQKSQTQYF. CDR3 nucleotides: TGTGCCAGCAGCCGTAGACTAGCGGGAGGACCACAAAAGTCTCAGACGCAGTACTTC.

The chain recombines TRBV2 with TRBJ2-2; 8 bases match TRBD2. The CDR3 is 14 residues long. Germline V gives CDR1 SNHLY, CDR2 FYNNEI. Trimming removed 4 bases from V and 7 bases from J; junction bases left unmatched: 5. CDR3 protein: CASSAGGAGGELFF. CDR3 bases: TGTGCCAGCAGTGCGGGGGGGGCTGGCGGGGAGCTGTTTTTT.

The chain recombines TRBV6-1 with TRBJ1-2; tentatively, D is TRBD1 (5 bases). The germline CDR1 and CDR2 sequences are MNHNS and SASEGT. V was trimmed by 3 bases and J by 8 bases, leaving 16 bases between them. CDR3 length: 14 amino acids. DNA for the CDR3: TGTGCCAGCAGTGACCCGGGACTCCAGTTAGGCTACACCTTC. Translating gives CASSDPGLQLGYTF.

The rearrangement uses TRBV11-3 and TRBJ2-1; no clear D. CDR1 and CDR2 from the germline V gene are SGHNT and YENEEA. The V gene lost 1 base and the J gene lost 0 bases, with 10 bases spanning the gap. This CDR3 is 16 amino acids long. The CDR3 sequence is CASSLGVGSSYNEQFF. CDR3 sequence (DNA): TGTGCCAGCAGCTTAGGTGTCGGAAGCTCCTACAATGAGCAGTTCTTC.

The CDR3 region has the DNA TGTGCCACCAGTGAATTAGGGACAGGGGGCAATCAGCCCCAGCATTTT. This sequence encodes CATSELGTGGNQPQHF. The J gene is TRBJ1-5, the V gene TRBV24-1; 10 bases are shared with TRBD1. V lost 4 bases to trimming and J lost 2 bases; unmatched junction nucleotides: 4. CDR1 KGHDR and CDR2 SFDVKD come from the germline V gene. CDR3 length: 16 residues.

The genes are TRBV21-1 and TRBJ1-1; TRBD1 is the table's D call, not checked against the DNA. TRBV21-1 is given as a pseudogene. The CDR3 extends over 15 amino acids. The CDR3 spells CASSNKPGKNTEAFF. The DNA of the CDR3 is TGTGCCAGCAGCAACAAGCCAGGTAAGAACACTGAAGCTTTCTTT.

The rearrangement uses TRBV3-1 (or the pseudogene TRBV3-2) and TRBJ1-2; 7 nucleotides line up with TRBD1. Germline trimming cut 5 bases from V and 7 bases from J; bases unmatched to any gene: 4. CDR3 length: 12 residues. Germline V gives CDR1 LGHDT, CDR2 YNNKEL (reference sequence). The CDR3 region has the DNA TGTGCCAGCAGCTTAGACAGGGCTGGCTACACCTTC. It codes for CASSLDRAGYTF.

This clone was found once. V is TRBV9 and J is TRBJ1-5; D ambiguous. Germline CDR1 reads SGDLS; CDR2 reads YYNGEE. V gave up 4 bases and J gave up 3 bases, with 11 bases separating them. The CDR3 runs to 14 residues. The CDR3 sequence: CASSPGRTNQPQHF. DNA for the CDR3: TGTGCCAGCAGCCCAGGTCGGACCAATCAGCCCCAGCATTTT.

The gene calls are TRBV13 and TRBJ2-2; 8 bases line up with TRBD2. The trim removed 3 bases at V and 0 bases at J, leaving 6 bases unmatched. This CDR3 is built from 17 residues. Per the germline V gene, CDR1 is PRHDT and CDR2 is FYEKMQ (reference sequence). The CDR3 DNA reads TGTGCCAGCAGCTTGAGCAGCGGGGGAACGAACACCGGGGAGCTGTTTTTT. Protein: CASSLSSGGTNTGELFF.

The J gene is TRBJ1-3, the V gene TRBV19, with D perhaps matching TRBD1 (5 bases). CDR1 and CDR2 from the germline V gene are LNHDA and SQIVND (reference sequence). Trimming stripped 7 bases from V and 0 bases from J, with 16 bases between. CDR3 length equals 16 residues. The DNA of the CDR3 is TGTGCCAGTAAACCGCCGGGGCCAAACTCTGGAAACACCATATATTTT. It yields the protein CASKPPGPNSGNTIYF.

The chain employs TRBV5-4 and TRBJ1-2, with 7 bases matching TRBD1. V trimming: 5 bases; J trimming: 6 bases; junction bases outside the gene matches: 10. Germline-derived CDR1 and CDR2 are SGHNT and YYREEE (reference sequence). The CDR3 has 14 residues. This chain's CDR3 is CASRRTGSSDGYTF. CDR3 coding DNA: TGTGCCAGCAGACGGACAGGAAGTTCGGATGGCTACACCTTC. Combining the CDR3 with reference TRBV5-4 and TRBJ1-2 gives the whole variable domain ETGVTQSPTHLIKTRGQQVTLRCSSQSGHNTVSWYQQALGQGPQFIFQYYREEENGRGNFPPRFSGLQFPNYSSELNVNALELDDSALYLCASRRTGSSDGYTFGSGTRLTVV.

The chain has TRBV7-2 and TRBJ2-3, with TRBD2 identical over 7 bases. J gave up 4 bases and V 4 bases, and 8 bases lay outside the gene matches. Germline CDR1 is SGHTA and CDR2 is FQGNSA. The length of the CDR3 is 15 residues. The CDR3: CASSSGGRESDTQYF. CDR3 DNA: TGTGCCAGCAGCTCCGGAGGGCGGGAGTCAGATACGCAGTATTTT.

This chain uses TRBV11-2 with TRBJ1-4; D is unresolved. Per germline, CDR1 SGHAT and CDR2 FQNNGV. The CDR3 has 15 residues. Trimming took off 0 bases at V and 3 bases at J, with 8 bases between the two ends. The chain's CDR3 is CASSLEFGPNEKLFF. The CDR3 DNA sequence: TGTGCCAGCAGCTTAGAGTTTGGTCCTAATGAAAAACTGTTTTTT.

The V gene is TRBV5-1, the J gene TRBJ2-2, with 8 bases matching TRBD1. This CDR3 is 16 amino acids long. Germline V gene sequence: CDR1 SGHRS, CDR2 YFSETQ. Trimming at V came to 4 bases and at J to 5 bases, leaving 10 bases not matched to a gene. The CDR3 loop is CASSGPRGRGTGELFF. The CDR3 nucleotides are TGCGCCAGCAGCGGCCCCAGGGGGCGAGGTACCGGGGAGCTGTTTTTT.

The CDR3 loop is CASSQEGQTLPEKLFF. CDR3 nucleotides: TGTGCCAGCAGCCAAGAAGGTCAGACGCTGCCTGAAAAACTGTTTTTT. The chain uses TRBV4-2 and TRBJ1-4; the D is unclear. CDR3 size: 16 residues. Germline V gene data show CDR1 as LGHNA and CDR2 as YNFKEQ. V lost 0 bases and J lost 7, with 15 bases in between.

V gene TRBV5-1 combines with J gene TRBJ2-3; TRBD2 matches 14 bases. CDR1 is SGHRS and CDR2 is YFSETQ in the germline V gene. Trimming cost V 6 bases and J 0 bases; bases outside gene matches: 12. This CDR3 is 19 amino acids long. The CDR3 DNA sequence: TGCGCCAGCATCCAAGGCGGGACTAGCGGGAGTTTGAGCACAGATACGCAGTATTTT. It yields the protein CASIQGGTSGSLSTDTQYF.